This is a list of T cell receptor beta chains from one sample in a study of T cells in Graves' hyperthyroidism and ophthalmopathy. TCRdb reprocessed the multiplex PCR reads with MiXCR, giving one entry per CDR3 protein. The table includes 130,000 to 150,000 distinct CDR3 sequences, over 20% detected once. Sequenced: blood. The receptor set was obtained from a woman between 50 and 59 years old with Graves' hyperthyroidism that later progressed to Graves' ophthalmopathy. Each CDR3 is given without its conserved first and last residue. Each record gives: J gene, V gene, CDR3 protein.

J: TRBJ2-7
V: TRBV29-1
CDR3: SVEGQGTEQY

J: TRBJ2-3
V: TRBV6-2/TRBV6-3
CDR3: ASSHKDTQY

J: TRBJ2-7
V: TRBV28
CDR3: ASSWEGTRSSYEQY

J: TRBJ1-6
V: TRBV6-1
CDR3: ASSEPGRGTSPLH

J: TRBJ1-2
V: TRBV13
CDR3: ASSTRQGRIYGYT

J: TRBJ1-1
V: TRBV18
CDR3: ASSRDRRRNTEAF

J: TRBJ1-4
V: TRBV20-1
CDR3: SARGFTGTIEKLF

J: TRBJ2-5
V: TRBV18
CDR3: ASSPPMETQY

J: TRBJ1-1
V: TRBV5-1
CDR3: ASSLMADRTEAF

J: TRBJ2-4
V: TRBV3-1
CDR3: ASSQVNSGTKNIQY

J: TRBJ2-1
V: TRBV5-1
CDR3: ASSWTSGRTYNEQF

J: TRBJ2-3
V: TRBV18
CDR3: ASSTGGVVTDTQY

J: TRBJ2-7
V: TRBV5-6
CDR3: ASSQTRQGIRYEQY

J: TRBJ2-3
V: TRBV20-1
CDR3: SARDLAAFTDTQY

J: TRBJ1-1
V: TRBV29-1
CDR3: SVEVGGRAEAF

J: TRBJ2-7
V: TRBV28
CDR3: ASSSEGAYEQY

J: TRBJ2-4
V: TRBV18
CDR3: ASSGTGTNKNIQY

J: TRBJ1-1
V: TRBV30
CDR3: AWSVRRGTEAF

J: TRBJ1-1
V: TRBV2
CDR3: ASSRQGAKNTEAF

J: TRBJ1-2
V: TRBV30
CDR3: AWSVTGAKGGYT

J: TRBJ2-5
V: TRBV20-1
CDR3: SAREDPETQY